The 6 T cell receptor beta chains presented below share a single source sample, sequenced in a study of T cell responses to AZD1222 COVID-19 vaccine. Some clones are missing from TCRdb's copy, which holds only in-frame ones; the method was immunoSEQ multiplex PCR. This table holds roughly 82,000 clones, 70% to 90% found once. This material consisted of peripheral blood, taken on day 0 of AZD1222 vaccination. The receptors come from an adult in good health.

This sequence joins TRBV6-5 and TRBJ2-1; the D gene is possibly TRBD1 (5 bases). V was trimmed by 6 bases and J by 1 base, leaving 10 bases between them. There are 14 residues in the CDR3. Germline CDR1 reads MNHEY; CDR2 reads SVGAGI. In nucleotides, the CDR3 is TGTGCCAGCAGAGACCCAGGGTCCTACAATGAGCAGTTCTTC. Encoded protein: CASRDPGSYNEQFF.

The chain uses TRBV6-1 and TRBJ1-2, with D maybe TRBD1 (5 bases). This CDR3 is built from 15 residues. Germline V lookup: CDR1 MNHNS, CDR2 SASEGT. V was trimmed by 2 bases and J by 5 bases, leaving 15 bases between them. This CDR3 reads CASSESPGAGYGYTF. The CDR3 region has the DNA TGTGCCAGCAGTGAATCCCCTGGGGCAGGGTATGGCTACACCTTC.

The gene calls are TRBV27 and TRBJ2-1, with TRBD2 as a possible D gene (7 bases). The length of the CDR3 is 16 residues. With 5 bases removed from V and 7 bases from J, the gap between germline ends came to 21 bases. CDR1 and CDR2 from the germline V gene are MNHEY and SMNVEV (reference sequence). As DNA, the CDR3 is TGTGCCAGCAGTCGGGGGTGGGGGGGCGCGAGGAATGAGCAGTTCTTC. It translates to CASSRGWGGARNEQFF.

The chain uses TRBV3-1 (or the pseudogene TRBV3-2) and TRBJ1-4; D unclear. Per the germline V gene, CDR1 is LGHDT and CDR2 is YNNKEL (reference sequence). The CDR3 is 12 amino acids. V was clipped by 4 bases and J by 8 bases, with 8 bases between them. As DNA, the CDR3 is TGTGCCAGCAGCCCCCAAGACGAAAAACTGTTTTTT. It yields the protein CASSPQDEKLFF.

This clone was seen only once. CDR3 coding DNA: TGTGCCAGCTCACCGGCGAACAATGAGCAGTTCTTC. This codes for CASSPANNEQFF. The chain employs TRBV18 and TRBJ2-1, with D unresolved. Trimming took 3 bases from V and 5 from J, leaving 5 bases between them. CDR1 is KGHSH, CDR2 LQKENI, per germline. The CDR3 is made up of 12 amino acids.

This chain links TRBV9 with TRBJ1-1; D is uncertain. Germline CDR1 reads SGDLS; CDR2 reads YYNGEE. CDR3 length: 15 residues. Trimming shortened V by 0 bases and J by 1 base, and 10 bases separated the two germline ends. The CDR3 is CASSVVMGKNTEAFF. DNA for the CDR3: TGTGCCAGCAGCGTAGTGATGGGAAAGAACACTGAAGCTTTCTTT.